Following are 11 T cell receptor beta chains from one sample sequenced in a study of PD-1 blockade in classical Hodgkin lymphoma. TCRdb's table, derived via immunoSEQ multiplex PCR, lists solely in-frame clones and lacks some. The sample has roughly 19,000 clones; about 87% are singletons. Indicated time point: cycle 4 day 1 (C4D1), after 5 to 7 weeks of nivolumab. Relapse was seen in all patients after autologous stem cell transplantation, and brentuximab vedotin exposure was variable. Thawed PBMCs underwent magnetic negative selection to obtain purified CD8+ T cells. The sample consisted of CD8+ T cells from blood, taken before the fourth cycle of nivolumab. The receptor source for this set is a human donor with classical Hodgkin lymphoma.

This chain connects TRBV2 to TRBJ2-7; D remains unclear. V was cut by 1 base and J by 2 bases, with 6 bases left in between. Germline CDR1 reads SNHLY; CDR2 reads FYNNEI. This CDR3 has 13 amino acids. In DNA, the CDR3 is TGTGCCAGCAGTGAAGACAGTGCCTACGAGCAGTACTTC. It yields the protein CASSEDSAYEQYF.

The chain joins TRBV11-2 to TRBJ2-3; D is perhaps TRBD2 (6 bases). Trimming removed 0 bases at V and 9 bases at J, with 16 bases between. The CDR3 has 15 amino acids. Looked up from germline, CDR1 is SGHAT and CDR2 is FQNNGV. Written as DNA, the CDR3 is TGTGCCAGCAGCTTAGATTTTTGGAGGGCGAGGACGCAGTATTTT. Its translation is CASSLDFWRARTQYF.

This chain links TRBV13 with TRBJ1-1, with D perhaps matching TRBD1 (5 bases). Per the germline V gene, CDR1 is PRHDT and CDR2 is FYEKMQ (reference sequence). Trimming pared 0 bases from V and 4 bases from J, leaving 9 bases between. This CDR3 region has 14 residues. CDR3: CASSLGRAGTEAFF. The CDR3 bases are TGTGCCAGCAGCTTAGGCAGGGCGGGCACTGAAGCTTTCTTT.

CDR3 in DNA: TGTGCCAGCAGCGTAGCTCGGAAAACTGAAGCTTTCTTT. It specifies CASSVARKTEAFF. The chain joins TRBV9 to TRBJ1-1, with D uncertain. The V gene lost 0 bases and the J gene lost 5 bases, with 8 bases spanning the gap. The length of the CDR3 is 13 residues. Germline V gives CDR1 SGDLS, CDR2 YYNGEE.

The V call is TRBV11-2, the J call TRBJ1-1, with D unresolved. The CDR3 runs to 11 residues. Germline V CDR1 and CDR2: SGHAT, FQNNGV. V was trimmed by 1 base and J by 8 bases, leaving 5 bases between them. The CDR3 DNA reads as TGTGCCAGCAGCTTAGGAGAAGAAGCTTTCTTT. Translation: CASSLGEEAFF.

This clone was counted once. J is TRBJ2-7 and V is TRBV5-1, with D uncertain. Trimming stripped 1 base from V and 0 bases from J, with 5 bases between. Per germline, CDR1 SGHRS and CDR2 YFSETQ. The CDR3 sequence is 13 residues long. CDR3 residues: CASSLRSSYEQYF. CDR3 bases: TGCGCCAGCAGCTTGAGGAGCTCCTACGAGCAGTACTTC.

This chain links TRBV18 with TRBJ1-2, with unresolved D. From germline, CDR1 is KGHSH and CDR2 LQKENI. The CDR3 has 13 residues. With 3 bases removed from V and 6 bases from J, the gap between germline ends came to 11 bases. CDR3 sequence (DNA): TGTGCCAGCTCACCCTCATCGGATAATGGCTACACCTTC. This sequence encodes CASSPSSDNGYTF.

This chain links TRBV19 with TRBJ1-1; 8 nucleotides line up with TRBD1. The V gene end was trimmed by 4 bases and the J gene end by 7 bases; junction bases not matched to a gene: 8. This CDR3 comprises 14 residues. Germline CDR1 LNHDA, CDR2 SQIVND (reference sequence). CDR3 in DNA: TGTGCCAGTAGTACCGGACAGGGTATCGGTGAAGCTTTCTTT. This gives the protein CASSTGQGIGEAFF. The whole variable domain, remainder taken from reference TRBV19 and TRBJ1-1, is DGGITQSPKYLFRKEGQNVTLSCEQNLNHDAMYWYRQDPGQGLRLIYYSQIVNDFQKGDIAEGYSVSREKKESFPLTVTSAQKNPTAFYLCASSTGQGIGEAFFGQGTRLTVV.

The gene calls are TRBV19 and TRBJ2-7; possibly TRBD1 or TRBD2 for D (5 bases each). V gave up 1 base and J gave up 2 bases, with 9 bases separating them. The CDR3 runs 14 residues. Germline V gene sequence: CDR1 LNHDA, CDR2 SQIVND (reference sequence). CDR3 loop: CASSIGGTTYEQYF. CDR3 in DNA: TGTGCCAGTAGTATAGGAGGGACCACCTACGAGCAGTACTTC.

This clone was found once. The CDR3: CASSSRGLPSYEQYF. The CDR3, as DNA: TGTGCCAGCAGCTCACGGGGACTCCCCTCCTACGAGCAGTACTTC. The gene calls are TRBV13 and TRBJ2-7; perhaps TRBD2 as D (6 bases). This CDR3 region has 15 residues. Germline assignment: CDR1 PRHDT and CDR2 FYEKMQ (reference sequence). V lost 4 bases and J 0 bases, leaving 13 bases between the germline ends.

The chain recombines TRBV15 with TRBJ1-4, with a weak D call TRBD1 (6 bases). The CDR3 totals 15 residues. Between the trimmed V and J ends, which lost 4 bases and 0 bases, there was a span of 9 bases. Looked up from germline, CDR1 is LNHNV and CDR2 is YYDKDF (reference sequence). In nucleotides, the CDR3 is TGTGCCACCAGCATCAGGACAGCAACTAATGAAAAACTGTTTTTT. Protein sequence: CATSIRTATNEKLFF.